Each of the 10 T cell receptor beta chains below was sequenced from the same sample in a study of long-term antiretroviral therapy in people with HIV. Sequencing used immunoSEQ v3.0 at survey level. Sequencing used immunoSEQ multiplex PCR; TCRdb keeps in-frame clones, though not all of them. The data show about 12,000 clones, about 81% seen once. The sequenced sample was unsorted PBMCs, obtained 8 to 8.5 years after starting antiretroviral therapy. These receptors came from a man in his fifties with HIV.

For the CDR3, the DNA is TGCGCCAGCAGTGATGTGGGACAGGGGGCTGATCAGCCCCAGCATTTT. It encodes CASSDVGQGADQPQHF. The chain is built from TRBV10-2 and TRBJ1-5; 12 bases fit TRBD1. V lost 3 bases and J lost 5; bases outside the gene matches: 5. The CDR3 loop spans 16 amino acids. Germline CDR1 reads WSHSY; CDR2 reads SAAADI.

V usage is TRBV27 and J usage is TRBJ2-7; 10 bases are a match to TRBD1. CDR1 MNHEY and CDR2 SMNVEV come from the germline V gene (reference sequence). CDR3 size: 14 residues. The V and J ends lost 4 bases and 2 bases, in that order; junction bases with no gene match: 2. The CDR3, as DNA: TGTGCCAGCAGTTGGGGACAGGGGCCCTACGAGCAGTACTTC. Its protein is CASSWGQGPYEQYF.

This clone was detected once. V is TRBV27 and J is TRBJ2-7; a weak D match, TRBD1 (5 bases). V lost 2 bases to trimming and J lost 0 bases, with 8 bases between them. CDR3 length: 14 residues. Germline values: CDR1 MNHEY, CDR2 SMNVEV (reference sequence). The CDR3 sequence is CASSLQGTSYEQYF. In nucleotides, the CDR3 is TGTGCCAGCAGTTTACAGGGAACCTCCTACGAGCAGTACTTC.

The chain links TRBV15 to TRBJ1-2, with no clear D. The CDR3 length is 16 residues. Trimming pared 0 bases from V and 6 bases from J, leaving 17 bases between. From germline, CDR1 is LNHNV and CDR2 YYDKDF (reference sequence). The CDR3 region is CATSRDRQLLEHGYTF. CDR3 nucleotide sequence: TGTGCCACCAGCAGAGATAGGCAACTACTTGAGCATGGCTACACCTTC.

The rearrangement uses TRBV6-6 and TRBJ1-2; 9 bases are a match to TRBD1. V gave up 2 bases and J gave up 6 bases; unmatched junction bases: 7. CDR3 length: 15 amino acids. CDR1 and CDR2 from the germline V gene are MNHNY and SVGAGI (reference sequence). The CDR3 region has the DNA TGTGCCAGCAGTTACACCGGGACAGGGTTCGATGGCTACACCTTC. Its translation: CASSYTGTGFDGYTF.

J is TRBJ2-7 and V is TRBV29-1, with TRBD1 as a possible D gene (6 bases). The germline CDR1 and CDR2 sequences are SQVTM and ANQGSEA. V was shortened by 6 bases and J by 0 bases, with 12 bases between the two germline ends. The CDR3 extends over 13 amino acids. The CDR3 here is CSVVGQYSYEQYF. CDR3 nucleotide sequence: TGCAGCGTCGTCGGACAGTACTCCTACGAGCAGTACTTC.

The genes are TRBV14 and TRBJ2-7, with TRBD2 matching over 8 bases. CDR1 SGHDN and CDR2 FVKESK come from the germline V gene. This CDR3 is 13 amino acids long. J was trimmed by 13 bases and V by 2 bases; bases with no gene match: 10. CDR3 sequence (DNA): TGTGCCAGCAGCCAAAGTTATGGGACTAGACCTTACTTC. It encodes CASSQSYGTRPYF. Full variable domain (missing parts from reference TRBV14 and TRBJ2-7): EAGVTQFPSHSVIEKGQTVTLRCDPISGHDNLYWYRRVMGKEIKFLLHFVKESKQDESGMPNNRFLAERTGGTYSTLKVQPAELEDSGVYFCASSQSYGTRPYFGPGTRLTVT.

This chain joins TRBV7-8 and TRBJ2-1; D is ambiguous. Between the trimmed V and J ends, which lost 2 bases and 0 bases, there was a span of 11 bases. Germline-derived CDR1 and CDR2 are SGHVS and FQNEAQ. CDR3 length equals 16 residues. In nucleotides, the CDR3 is TGTGCCAGCAGCTTAAATACAGCACCCTCCTACAATGAGCAGTTCTTC. Translating gives CASSLNTAPSYNEQFF. Looking up the rest from reference TRBV7-8 and TRBJ2-1 gives the full variable domain: GAGVSQSPRYKVAKRGQDVALRCDPISGHVSLFWYQQALGQGPEFLTYFQNEAQLDKSGLPSDRFFAERPEGSVSTLKIQRTQQEDSAVYLCASSLNTAPSYNEQFFGPGTRLTVL.

The genes are TRBV7-9 and TRBJ2-1; 10 bases are shared with TRBD1. The germline CDR1 and CDR2 sequences are SEHNR and FQNEAQ (reference sequence). This CDR3 is 15 amino acids long. V lost 1 base, J lost 7 bases, and 4 bases stayed unmatched. CDR3 nucleotides: TGTGCCAGCAGCTTAGTAGGACAGGGGGTTAATGAGCAGTTCTTC. Its protein is CASSLVGQGVNEQFF.

CDR3 protein: CAWSPGIATNEKLFF. As DNA, the CDR3 is TGTGCCTGGAGTCCAGGGATCGCGACTAATGAAAAACTGTTTTTT. V and J are TRBV30 and TRBJ1-4, with D possibly being TRBD1 (5 bases). The CDR3 is 15 residues long. V was trimmed by 2 bases and J by 2 bases, leaving 12 bases between them. Germline assignment: CDR1 GTSNPN and CDR2 SVGIG (reference sequence).